What follows describes a single T cell receptor beta chain. What it recognizes is unknown. Other DNA sequences from this sample encode an identical CDR3 as well. Germline lookup yields CDR1 MGHRA and CDR2 YSYEKL. V was trimmed by 0 bases and J by 3 bases, leaving 8 bases between them. The CDR3 has 15 amino acids. The data originate from a study of T cell responses to AZD1222 COVID-19 vaccine. Findings of the study overall: Among vaccine-associated CD4 TCRs, coverage spanned spike, with dominance at 160-218 and 743-854. Only a handful of AZD1222 recipients, about six in all, had baseline seropositivity.

Profiling relied on immunoSEQ multiplex PCR, and the TCRdb table lists in-frame clones only, not all of them. This table has about 150,000 clones, about nine tenths appearing once. V is TRBV4-1 and J is TRBJ1-4, with D possibly being TRBD1 (5 bases). This clonotype originated in an adult in good health. Sequences were derived from peripheral blood, sampled on day 0 of AZD1222 vaccination. CDR3 in amino acids: CASSQEGRANEKLFF. In DNA, the CDR3 is TGCGCCAGCAGCCAAGAGGGCAGGGCTAATGAAAAACTGTTTTTT.